The sample holds a few counts of the clone carrying this TCR beta chain. Germline V gene sequence: CDR1 MGHDK, CDR2 SYGVNS. The CDR3 covers 14 residues. V was trimmed by 5 bases and J by 5 bases, leaving 15 bases between them. For the second PCR, which ran for 7 to 11 cycles, a sample-barcoded 5' primer and a J-beta primer mix were used. TCRdb passed the 5' RACE reads through MiXCR, listing each CDR3 protein once. This table holds about 1 million distinct CDR3 sequences, almost 25% found once. The data were taken from a study of blood T cells in healthy people across ages. These records were also assigned to another study, of T cells of mothers and their children. That paper states: All RNA that had been extracted was used for cDNA synthesis at around 1.6 ug per 15 ul.

This sequence joins TRBV25-1 and TRBJ2-5; no firm D call. Sequencing was done on a sample of blood. The receptor was derived from a girl aged 2-10 years in good health. CDR3 in DNA: TGTGCCAGCAGTTCCAGACTCCCCTCGGAGACCCAGTACTTC. This translates into CASSSRLPSETQYF. Based on the CDR3 plus reference TRBV25-1 and TRBJ2-5, the full variable domain is EADIYQTPRYLVIGTGKKITLECSQTMGHDKMYWYQQDPGMELHLIHYSYGVNSTEKGDLSSESTVSRIRTEHFPLTLESARPSHTSQYLCASSSRLPSETQYFGPGTRLLVL.